Presented here are 11 T cell receptor beta chains from one specimen sequenced in a study of T cells in Graves' hyperthyroidism and ophthalmopathy. Authors of the study amplified TCR beta CDR3 regions from RNA transcripts. In the first-round RT-PCR of the TCR CDR3, the HTBI primer set was used. TCRdb re-called the multiplex PCR reads through MiXCR, storing one row per CDR3 protein. The table has approximately 200,000 distinct CDR3 sequences, around 19% seen once; the top ten hold about 41%. Sequencing was carried out using blood. The receptors derive from a man aged 35 to 55 with Graves' hyperthyroidism.

This clonotype was recorded many times. The genes are TRBV9 and TRBJ2-3, with D unclear. Trimming took 0 bases from V and 2 from J, leaving 7 bases between them. CDR3 length: 14 residues. Germline CDR1 SGDLS, CDR2 YYNGEE. The CDR3 region has the DNA TGTGCCAGCAGCGTAGGATCCGCCACAGATACGCAGTATTTT. It codes for CASSVGSATDTQYF. Combining the CDR3 with reference TRBV9 and TRBJ2-3 gives the whole variable domain DSGVTQTPKHLITATGQRVTLRCSPRSGDLSVYWYQQSLDQGLQFLIQYYNGEERAKGNILERFSAQQFPDLHSELNLSSLELGDSALYFCASSVGSATDTQYFGPGTRLTVL.

This clonotype occurred many times. The J gene is TRBJ2-1, the V gene TRBV7-3; either TRBD1 or TRBD2 may supply D (5 bases each). The CDR3 extends over 15 amino acids. Germline V gene lookup returns CDR1 SGHTA and CDR2 FQGTGA. Trimming cost V 4 bases and J 3 bases, with 13 bases left between them. CDR3 DNA: TGTGCCAGCAGCTCTTTCGGGGACGGCTACAATGAGCAGTTCTTC. Amino acids: CASSSFGDGYNEQFF.

The CDR3 loop is CASSQDTGNTGELFF. CDR3 sequence (DNA): TGCGCCAGCAGCCAGGATACAGGGAACACCGGGGAGCTGTTTTTT. The rearrangement links TRBV4-3 to TRBJ2-2; D may be TRBD1 (5 bases). The germline gives CDR1 LGHNA, CDR2 YSLEER. The ends were cut back, 3 bases at V and 1 base at J, with 9 bases in the middle. This CDR3 region has 15 residues.

This clonotype was seen many times. V is TRBV5-1 and J is TRBJ2-3, with 10 bases that match TRBD2. Germline V CDR1 and CDR2: SGHRS, YFSETQ. J was trimmed by 5 bases and V by 0 bases; bases with no gene match: 3. The CDR3 sequence is 15 residues long. This CDR3 is CASSLAASGGDTQYF. The CDR3 DNA sequence: TGCGCCAGCAGCTTGGCGGCTAGCGGGGGAGATACGCAGTATTTT.

This clonotype was recorded at least ten times. The chain uses TRBV3-1 and TRBJ1-5; D is possibly TRBD1 (5 bases). The V and J ends lost 0 bases and 3 bases respectively, with 9 bases between them. The CDR3 is 15 residues long. In germline, CDR1 is LGHDT, CDR2 YNNKEL (reference sequence). CDR3 in amino acids: CASSQDSGPNQPQHF. The DNA for the CDR3 is TGTGCCAGCAGCCAAGATTCAGGGCCCAATCAGCCCCAGCATTTT.

This clonotype came up many times. The chain joins TRBV18 to TRBJ2-7; 10 bases line up with TRBD2. CDR3 length: 16 residues. Germline V gene data show CDR1 as KGHSH and CDR2 as LQKENI. The junction had 5 bases not matched to a gene; V was cut back by 3 bases and J by 0 bases. The CDR3 DNA is TGTGCCAGCTCACCGATAGCGGGGGGCATCTCCTACGAGCAGTACTTC. It yields the protein CASSPIAGGISYEQYF.

This clonotype was seen ten or more times. The genes are TRBV28 and TRBJ2-7; D assignment may be TRBD1 or TRBD2 (6 bases each). V lost 7 bases and J lost 4, with 20 bases in between. This CDR3 region has 15 residues. Germline V gives CDR1 MDHEN, CDR2 SYDVKM. CDR3 DNA sequence: TGTGCCAGCATCGAAAACAGGGAGGCGGGTTACGAGCAGTACTTC. Translation gives CASIENREAGYEQYF.

This clonotype was recorded many times. The V call is TRBV4-1, the J call TRBJ1-1; D ambiguous. This CDR3 region has 13 residues. V gave up 0 bases and J gave up 5 bases, with 7 bases separating them. The germline V gene has CDR1 MGHRA and CDR2 YSYEKL. The CDR3, as DNA: TGCGCCAGCAGCCAAGATCCTTGGACTGAAGCTTTCTTT. Its translation is CASSQDPWTEAFF.

This clonotype was found many times. The chain has TRBV20-1 and TRBJ2-3; TRBD2 aligns across 7 bases. From germline, CDR1 is DFQATT and CDR2 SNEGSKA (reference sequence). Trimming cost V 1 base and J 6 bases; bases outside gene matches: 4. This CDR3 is 13 amino acids long. The CDR3 nucleotides are TGCAGTGCTAGAGCGGGGGGAACGGATACGCAGTATTTT. It codes for CSARAGGTDTQYF.

This clonotype was seen ten or more times. The genes are TRBV12-3 or TRBV12-4 and TRBJ1-1, with D uncertain. This CDR3 has 14 residues. V lost 7 bases, J lost 0 bases, and 12 bases lay in between. CDR3 DNA: TGTGCCAGCACCGCTGGGCAGCTGAACACTGAAGCTTTCTTT. It specifies CASTAGQLNTEAFF.

This clonotype has ten or more counts. The chain employs TRBV2 and TRBJ1-1; maybe TRBD1 (5 bases). This CDR3 has 15 residues. V shed 4 bases and J shed 4 bases, with 16 bases lying between them. In germline, CDR1 is SNHLY, CDR2 FYNNEI. This CDR3 is CASSAGRDSATEAFF. As DNA, the CDR3 is TGTGCCAGCAGTGCGGGCAGGGATTCGGCCACTGAAGCTTTCTTT. Full variable domain (missing parts from reference TRBV2 and TRBJ1-1): EPEVTQTPSHQVTQMGQEVILRCVPISNHLYFYWYRQILGQKVEFLVSFYNNEISEKSEIFDDQFSVERPDGSNFTLKIRSTKLEDSAMYFCASSAGRDSATEAFFGQGTRLTVV.